Listed below are T cell receptor beta chains from one sample, sequenced in a study of T cells after yellow fever vaccination. One entry per CDR3 protein, called by TCRdb with MiXCR from the 5' RACE reads. Of about 42,000 distinct CDR3 sequences in the sample, roughly 6.4% were seen once. The sequenced sample was PBMCs, either bulk or a sorted T-cell subset (CD4+, CD8+, memory, or dextramer-sorted; not recorded which), obtained 45 days after the yellow fever booster vaccination. These receptors were taken from a young man who received the YFV17D yellow fever vaccine. The CDR3 runs from the conserved cysteine through the conserved F or W. Each record gives: CDR3 DNA, CDR3 protein, V gene, D gene, J gene, clone size. D genes are given only for firm matches. Size is stated for part of the rows, as once, few or many counts, or as a class when the clone is expanded.

DNA: TGTGCCAGCAGCACCCGGGAGATTGAGCAGTTCTTC
CDR3: CASSTREIEQFF
V: TRBV11-2
D: .
J: TRBJ2-1
size: medium-sized

DNA: TGTGCCAGCAGCCAAGTAGAGACCCAGTACTTC
CDR3: CASSQVETQYF
V: TRBV14
D: .
J: TRBJ2-5
size: few

DNA: TGCGCCAGCAGCACCTTCCTAGCAACCGGGGAGCTGTTTTTT
CDR3: CASSTFLATGELFF
V: TRBV5-1
D: .
J: TRBJ2-2
size: .

DNA: TGTGCCACCAGCCCCGGCGGGTACGAGCAGTACTTC
CDR3: CATSPGGYEQYF
V: TRBV15
D: .
J: TRBJ2-7
size: few

DNA: TGTGCCAGCAGTTCTCTCCTTAAGATGAACACCGGGGAGCTGTTTTTT
CDR3: CASSSLLKMNTGELFF
V: TRBV28
D: .
J: TRBJ2-2
size: few

DNA: TGTGCCACTAGACGGGCGCCGGGCACCGGGGAGCTGTTTTTT
CDR3: CATRRAPGTGELFF
V: TRBV19
D: .
J: TRBJ2-2
size: medium-sized

DNA: TGTGCCAGCAGCTCGGGACTAGCGGGGGGGGAGACCCAGTACTTC
CDR3: CASSSGLAGGETQYF
V: TRBV7-3
D: TRBD2
J: TRBJ2-5
size: .

DNA: TGTGCCAGCCGCCCAGGGGGAACTAGCACAGATACGCAGTATTTT
CDR3: CASRPGGTSTDTQYF
V: TRBV27
D: TRBD1
J: TRBJ2-3
size: many

DNA: TGCAGTGCCCGACCGGGAGGCCGAGAGACCCAGTACTTC
CDR3: CSARPGGRETQYF
V: TRBV20-1
D: TRBD2
J: TRBJ2-5
size: medium-sized

DNA: TGTGCCAGCAGTTTTGGGACCGAAATCTACGAGCAGTACTTC
CDR3: CASSFGTEIYEQYF
V: TRBV6-5
D: .
J: TRBJ2-7
size: many

DNA: TGTGCCAGCAGCTTAGGGCGGGATGGACCCTACGAGCAGTACTTC
CDR3: CASSLGRDGPYEQYF
V: TRBV7-8
D: .
J: TRBJ2-7
size: .

DNA: TGTGCCTGCTCGCTGACGGACTTCTCCTACAATGAGCAGTTCTTC
CDR3: CACSLTDFSYNEQFF
V: TRBV6-2/TRBV6-3
D: .
J: TRBJ2-1
size: many

DNA: TGTGCCAGCAGCCAAGGCGGGAGTTCAGATACGCAGTATTTT
CDR3: CASSQGGSSDTQYF
V: TRBV3-1
D: TRBD2
J: TRBJ2-3
size: many

DNA: TGTGCCAGCAGCCCAAGCGGGACCCGCACAGATACGCAGTATTTT
CDR3: CASSPSGTRTDTQYF
V: TRBV12-3/TRBV12-4
D: TRBD2
J: TRBJ2-3
size: .

DNA: TGTGCCAGCAGACGGGACTACCTGAACTATGGCTACACCTTC
CDR3: CASRRDYLNYGYTF
V: TRBV12-3/TRBV12-4
D: .
J: TRBJ1-2
size: many

DNA: TGTGCCAGCAGCCAGGGGCTAAGGGGGATTTCACCCCTCCACTTT
CDR3: CASSQGLRGISPLHF
V: TRBV2
D: .
J: TRBJ1-6
size: .

DNA: TGTGCCACTCTCCCAGGGACGGACTGCACAGATACGCAGTATTTT
CDR3: CATLPGTDCTDTQYF
V: TRBV24-1
D: .
J: TRBJ2-3
size: many

DNA: TGCAGTGCTAGAGAGGGGGAGGGAACGGAGACCCAGTACTTC
CDR3: CSAREGEGTETQYF
V: TRBV20-1
D: TRBD2
J: TRBJ2-5
size: .

DNA: TGCAGTGCTAGAGATTACGACGGGAGGACGTCCTACAATGAGCAGTTCTTC
CDR3: CSARDYDGRTSYNEQFF
V: TRBV20-1
D: TRBD2
J: TRBJ2-1
size: .

DNA: TGTGCCAGCAGTTTAATGGCAGGAGTGAAAGGGAGAACTGAAGCTTTCTTT
CDR3: CASSLMAGVKGRTEAFF
V: TRBV27
D: .
J: TRBJ1-1
size: many

DNA: TGTGCCAGCAGCGCCACCCCGATGGCACCCCTCCACTTT
CDR3: CASSATPMAPLHF
V: TRBV6-4
D: .
J: TRBJ1-6
size: few

DNA: TGTGCCAGCAGTACAGACTTGAGGTGGGATAACGAGCAGTACTTC
CDR3: CASSTDLRWDNEQYF
V: TRBV6-2/TRBV6-3
D: .
J: TRBJ2-7
size: many

DNA: TGTGCCAGCAGCGGGACCGTCACCGGGGAGCTGTTTTTT
CDR3: CASSGTVTGELFF
V: TRBV9
D: .
J: TRBJ2-2
size: many

DNA: TGTGCCAGTATGGGCACCCCGAGAGAGACCCAGTACTTC
CDR3: CASMGTPRETQYF
V: TRBV19
D: .
J: TRBJ2-5
size: .

DNA: TGTGCCAGCAGTGATCAGGGCATGGAGGGCGAGACCCAGTACTTC
CDR3: CASSDQGMEGETQYF
V: TRBV2
D: .
J: TRBJ2-5
size: many

DNA: TGTGCCAGTAGTATAGTTCTCCTCGGGGGCGCGAGAAGCTCCTACGAGCAGTACTTC
CDR3: CASSIVLLGGARSSYEQYF
V: TRBV19
D: .
J: TRBJ2-7
size: .

DNA: TGCGCCAGCAGCAATCCTAGCGAAGCCGAGCAGTACTTC
CDR3: CASSNPSEAEQYF
V: TRBV5-1
D: .
J: TRBJ2-7
size: many

DNA: TGCAGTGCTAGAAAGGGAGGCGGAGGCTCCTACGAGCAGTACTTC
CDR3: CSARKGGGGSYEQYF
V: TRBV20-1
D: .
J: TRBJ2-7
size: many

DNA: TGTGCCAGCAGCACCCGGTTGGTAGGCGGTACGCAGTATTTT
CDR3: CASSTRLVGGTQYF
V: TRBV5-6
D: .
J: TRBJ2-3
size: many

DNA: TGCAGTGCGAGGAAACCCGGGAGCAATCAGCCCCAGCATTTT
CDR3: CSARKPGSNQPQHF
V: TRBV20-1
D: .
J: TRBJ1-5
size: many

DNA: TGTGCCAGCAGTCCCCCGGGACAGGGGAGTCAGCCCCAGCATTTT
CDR3: CASSPPGQGSQPQHF
V: TRBV2
D: TRBD1
J: TRBJ1-5
size: .

DNA: TGTGCCAGCAGCCCGGGACAGGGGTGGAACATTCAGTACTTC
CDR3: CASSPGQGWNIQYF
V: TRBV9
D: TRBD1
J: TRBJ2-4
size: few

DNA: TGTGCCAGCAGCTTTGGCGGAGGGAAAGATACGCAGTATTTT
CDR3: CASSFGGGKDTQYF
V: TRBV7-2
D: .
J: TRBJ2-3
size: .

DNA: TGCAGCTTAGCCGGGACAGGGAGCCCGGGAGGACATTACAATGAGCAGTTCTTC
CDR3: CSLAGTGSPGGHYNEQFF
V: TRBV29-1
D: TRBD1
J: TRBJ2-1
size: .

DNA: TGTGCCAGCGAAACGGGAGGCCCCGGGGAGCTGTTTTTT
CDR3: CASETGGPGELFF
V: TRBV7-2
D: TRBD2
J: TRBJ2-2
size: .

DNA: TGTGCCAGCAGCTTGAGTACTAGCAGGCGGGAGACCCAGTACTTC
CDR3: CASSLSTSRRETQYF
V: TRBV5-5
D: .
J: TRBJ2-5
size: few

DNA: TGCAGCGTTGATCCTGGATCATCAGAGACCCAGTACTTC
CDR3: CSVDPGSSETQYF
V: TRBV29-1
D: .
J: TRBJ2-5
size: .

DNA: TGCAGTGCTAGCGGTGACAGGGGGCTTTCCAAAAACATTCAGTACTTC
CDR3: CSASGDRGLSKNIQYF
V: TRBV20-1
D: TRBD1
J: TRBJ2-4
size: many

DNA: TGCGCCAGCAGCACGGGGACAGGGGACGAGCAGTACTTC
CDR3: CASSTGTGDEQYF
V: TRBV5-1
D: TRBD1
J: TRBJ2-7
size: many

DNA: TGTGCCAGCAGTTTACGGGGTCGGCAGTTCTTC
CDR3: CASSLRGRQFF
V: TRBV12-3/TRBV12-4
D: .
J: TRBJ2-1
size: few

DNA: TGTGCCTGGAGTGTAGTACATAGCAATCAGCCCCAGCATTTT
CDR3: CAWSVVHSNQPQHF
V: TRBV30
D: .
J: TRBJ1-5
size: many

DNA: TGTGCCAGCAGGATGGGGAGTGGCGCAGATACGCAGTATTTT
CDR3: CASRMGSGADTQYF
V: TRBV5-4
D: .
J: TRBJ2-3
size: many

DNA: TGCGCCAGCAGCTTGGCCCCTAGCGGGCTGGAGACCCAGTACTTC
CDR3: CASSLAPSGLETQYF
V: TRBV5-1
D: TRBD2
J: TRBJ2-5
size: many

DNA: TGTGCCAGCAGCCGCCGGGACAGGGGCTGGGAGCAGTACTTC
CDR3: CASSRRDRGWEQYF
V: TRBV3-1
D: TRBD1
J: TRBJ2-7
size: many

DNA: TGTGCCAGCAGTCTCCCCTACCGGGCCCCAGGGCGAGCCCAGTACTTC
CDR3: CASSLPYRAPGRAQYF
V: TRBV28
D: .
J: TRBJ2-5
size: many

DNA: TGCGCCAGCAGCTTGGATCAGGGCTACACTGAAGCTTTCTTT
CDR3: CASSLDQGYTEAFF
V: TRBV5-1
D: .
J: TRBJ1-1
size: few

DNA: TGTGCCTACAGGCCCCTTCTGAGGAACACTGAAGCTTTCTTT
CDR3: CAYRPLLRNTEAFF
V: TRBV30
D: .
J: TRBJ1-1
size: .

DNA: TGTGCCAGCAGATCGGGACAGGGGATCGGGCCCTACAATGAGCAGTTCTTC
CDR3: CASRSGQGIGPYNEQFF
V: TRBV5-7
D: TRBD1
J: TRBJ2-1
size: many